These T cell receptor beta chains were read from a single sample in a study of T-cell memory formation after mild COVID-19. TCRdb used MiXCR to reprocess the 5' RACE reads, holding one entry per CDR3 protein. Among some 210,000 distinct CDR3 sequences listed, under 12% were seen once. Input material: PBMCs or a T cell subset sorted from them (not recorded which). The receptors were sampled from a man younger than 35 who had mild COVID-19 (a few samples of this study predate the infection). Cell type and time point are not known. The CDR3 runs from the conserved cysteine through the conserved F or W. The order of the fields is J gene, clone size, D gene, V gene, CDR3 protein, CDR3 DNA. A D gene is named only where the DNA matches it firmly. Rows may omit the clone size; those that give it use once, few, many or a size class.

TRBJ2-1,.,.,TRBV30,CAWSAHKGGNYNEQFF,TGTGCCTGGAGTGCGCACAAGGGGGGGAACTACAATGAGCAGTTCTTC
TRBJ1-2,.,.,TRBV7-2,CASSLEANIGYTF,TGTGCCAGCAGCTTAGAAGCTAATATTGGCTACACCTTC
TRBJ2-2,.,.,TRBV5-4,CASSLLRGELFF,TGTGCCAGCAGCTTGCTAAGAGGGGAGCTGTTTTTT
TRBJ2-4,.,TRBD2,TRBV5-1,CASSLAGGGENIQYF,TGCGCCAGCAGCTTGGCCGGCGGGGGGGAAAACATTCAGTACTTC
TRBJ1-4,.,TRBD1,TRBV20-1,CSAGTGTSEKLFF,TGCAGTGCCGGGACAGGGACTAGTGAAAAACTGTTTTTT
TRBJ2-2,.,.,TRBV4-3,CASSQELAPGELFF,TGCGCCAGCAGCCAAGAGTTGGCCCCCGGGGAGCTGTTTTTT
TRBJ1-1,.,TRBD1,TRBV20-1,CSASRAQGATEAFF,TGCAGTGCTAGTCGGGCCCAGGGGGCCACTGAAGCTTTCTTT
TRBJ1-2,many,.,TRBV4-1,CASSRDGGNYGYTF,TGCGCCAGCAGCAGGGACGGGGGAAACTATGGCTACACCTTC
TRBJ2-1,few,.,TRBV12-3/TRBV12-4,CASSLNGAYNEQFF,TGTGCCAGCAGTTTAAATGGGGCCTACAATGAGCAGTTCTTC
TRBJ2-5,.,TRBD2,TRBV9,CASSVGGTNQETQYF,TGTGCCAGCAGCGTAGGGGGGACTAACCAAGAGACCCAGTACTTC
TRBJ2-1,many,.,TRBV24-1,CATSDPRTAYNEQFF,TGTGCCACCAGTGATCCCAGGACAGCCTACAATGAGCAGTTCTTC
TRBJ2-2,few,TRBD1,TRBV6-1,CASSRGQVITGELFF,TGTGCCAGCAGCCGAGGACAGGTCATCACCGGGGAGCTGTTTTTT
TRBJ2-2,.,.,TRBV6-5,CASSYYGELFF,TGTGCCAGCAGTTATTACGGGGAGCTGTTTTTT
TRBJ2-5,.,TRBD1,TRBV7-2,CASSPQGAYETQYF,TGTGCCAGCAGCCCCCAGGGGGCATACGAGACCCAGTACTTC
TRBJ2-3,.,TRBD1,TRBV20-1,CSATSRGQLTDTQYF,TGCAGTGCCACGTCGAGGGGGCAGCTCACAGATACGCAGTATTTT
TRBJ2-1,.,.,TRBV7-2,CASSPLRGAGIEQFF,TGTGCCAGCAGCCCTTTACGGGGGGCGGGGATTGAGCAGTTCTTC
TRBJ2-2,.,.,TRBV12-3/TRBV12-4,CASSEQDNTGELFF,TGTGCCAGCAGCGAACAGGACAACACCGGGGAGCTGTTTTTT
TRBJ2-1,.,.,TRBV6-2/TRBV6-3,CASSSRDSRAEQFF,TGTGCCAGCAGTTCCCGGGACTCGCGAGCTGAGCAGTTCTTC
TRBJ2-2,.,.,TRBV15,CATSRSGTPGELFF,TGTGCCACCAGCAGATCCGGGACTCCCGGGGAGCTGTTTTTT
TRBJ2-1,.,TRBD2,TRBV6-5,CASKTSGGAYNEQFF,TGTGCCAGCAAAACTAGCGGGGGGGCCTACAATGAGCAGTTCTTC
TRBJ2-1,few,.,TRBV5-6,CASRRPTLRGRINEQFF,TGTGCCAGCAGACGACCGACTCTCCGGGGACGGATAAATGAGCAGTTCTTC
TRBJ1-4,few,TRBD1,TRBV7-9,CASSLQGALAREKLFF,TGTGCCAGCAGCTTACAGGGGGCGTTGGCAAGGGAAAAACTGTTTTTT
TRBJ2-3,many,TRBD2,TRBV20-1,CSAKLAGDTDTQYF,TGCAGTGCCAAACTAGCGGGGGACACAGATACGCAGTATTTT
TRBJ1-2,few,.,TRBV7-9,CASSLGTGMGYTF,TGTGCCAGCAGCTTAGGAACAGGGATGGGCTACACCTTC